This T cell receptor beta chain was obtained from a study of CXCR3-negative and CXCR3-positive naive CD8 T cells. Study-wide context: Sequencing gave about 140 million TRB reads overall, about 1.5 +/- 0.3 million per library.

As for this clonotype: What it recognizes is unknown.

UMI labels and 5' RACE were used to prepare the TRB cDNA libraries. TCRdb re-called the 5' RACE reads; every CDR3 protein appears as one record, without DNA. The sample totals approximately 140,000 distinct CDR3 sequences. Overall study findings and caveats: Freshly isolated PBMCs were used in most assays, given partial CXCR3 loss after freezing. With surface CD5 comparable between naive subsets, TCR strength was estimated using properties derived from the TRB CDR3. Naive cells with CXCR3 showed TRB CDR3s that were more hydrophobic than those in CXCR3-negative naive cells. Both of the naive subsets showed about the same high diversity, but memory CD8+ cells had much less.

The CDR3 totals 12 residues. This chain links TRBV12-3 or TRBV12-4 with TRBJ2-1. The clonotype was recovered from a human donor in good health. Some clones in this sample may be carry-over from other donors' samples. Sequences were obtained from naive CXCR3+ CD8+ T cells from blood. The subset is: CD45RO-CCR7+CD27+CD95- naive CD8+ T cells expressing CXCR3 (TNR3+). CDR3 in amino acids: CASSSAGDEQFF.